Listed here are 13 T cell receptor beta chains from one sample, sequenced in a study of shared clonotypes between healthy human individuals. The data were produced by immunoSEQ multiplex PCR, yet TCRdb's version contains in-frame clones alone and is incomplete. Here the sample spans roughly 570,000 clones, more than 95% being singletons. The naive CD8 population came from CD45RO-negative cells selected for CCR7, without terminally differentiated effector memory CD45RA+ cells. Sample: naive CD8+ T cells sorted from blood. These TCRs come from a man aged 25-45 years in good health.

This clone has only one observation. This chain uses TRBV28 with TRBJ1-5; unclear D gene. In germline, CDR1 is MDHEN, CDR2 SYDVKM. CDR3 length: 13 amino acids. The ends were cut back, 3 bases at V and 4 bases at J, with 7 bases in the middle. CDR3 amino acids: CASSFVGNQPQHF. CDR3 nucleotide sequence: TGTGCCAGCAGTTTCGTAGGGAATCAGCCCCAGCATTTT.

The chain uses TRBV5-1 and TRBJ2-3; 8 nucleotides align to TRBD1. Per germline, CDR1 SGHRS and CDR2 YFSETQ. CDR3 length equals 16 residues. V lost 2 bases to trimming and J lost 8 bases; unmatched junction nucleotides: 13. For the CDR3, the DNA is TGCGCCAGCAGCTTTAACGGACAGGGAAGGTCTTTTACGCAGTATTTT. Amino acid sequence: CASSFNGQGRSFTQYF.

This rearrangement joins TRBV9 to TRBJ2-1; D unresolved. Germline assignment: CDR1 SGDLS and CDR2 YYNGEE. Trimming removed 0 bases from V and 4 bases from J, with 5 bases in between. The length of the CDR3 is 13 residues. CDR3 in DNA: TGTGCCAGCAGCGTAGGAAGGTACAATGAGCAGTTCTTC. The encoded protein is CASSVGRYNEQFF.

V and J are TRBV7-6 and TRBJ2-1; 10 nucleotides line up with TRBD2. In germline, CDR1 is SGHVS, CDR2 FNYEAQ. The V gene end was trimmed by 3 bases and the J gene end by 4 bases; junction bases not matched to a gene: 12. This CDR3 has 18 residues. The CDR3 here is CASSFSGTVTSGYNEQFF. The CDR3 coding sequence is TGTGCCAGCAGCTTTTCCGGGACAGTGACTAGCGGGTACAATGAGCAGTTCTTC.

The rearrangement uses TRBV7-9 and TRBJ1-4; D is undetermined. Germline CDR1 SEHNR, CDR2 FQNEAQ (reference sequence). The CDR3 totals 16 residues. Trimming pared 5 bases from V and 2 bases from J, leaving 15 bases between. The CDR3: CASSRSPSGTNEKLFF. CDR3 nucleotide sequence: TGTGCCAGCAGCCGGTCCCCGTCGGGGACTAATGAAAAACTGTTTTTT.

V is TRBV7-8 and J is TRBJ2-7; D is uncertain. The CDR3 has 12 residues. V shed 4 bases and J shed 0 bases, with 4 bases lying between them. In germline, CDR1 is SGHVS, CDR2 FQNEAQ. In nucleotides, the CDR3 is TGTGCCAGCAGCTGGAGCTCCTACGAGCAGTACTTC. Amino acids: CASSWSSYEQYF.

This clone occurred once. The V call is TRBV7-2, the J call TRBJ1-5; the match to TRBD1 covers 8 bases. CDR3 length equals 15 residues. The junction had 9 bases not matched to a gene; V was cut back by 5 bases and J by 6 bases. In germline, CDR1 is SGHTA, CDR2 FQGNSA. DNA for the CDR3: TGTGCCAGCAGCCCAGGACAGGGTAGGTCTCAGCCCCAGCATTTT. As protein: CASSPGQGRSQPQHF.

The rearrangement uses TRBV15 and TRBJ2-7; 7 bases match TRBD1. This CDR3 region has 16 residues. Trimming at V came to 5 bases and at J to 4 bases, leaving 14 bases not matched to a gene. Germline CDR1 is LNHNV and CDR2 is YYDKDF (reference sequence). The DNA of the CDR3 is TGTGCCACCAGCGGAACTAAGGACAGGAGAGAATACGAGCAGTACTTC. This encodes CATSGTKDRREYEQYF. The full variable domain, completed using reference TRBV15 and TRBJ2-7, is DAMVIQNPRYQVTQFGKPVTLSCSQTLNHNVMYWYQQKSSQAPKLLFHYYDKDFNNEADTPDNFQSRRPNTSFCFLDIRSPGLGDTAMYLCATSGTKDRREYEQYFGPGTRLTVT.

The chain recombines TRBV7-9 with TRBJ2-1; 11 nucleotides agree with TRBD2. This CDR3 region has 15 residues. With 3 bases clipped from V and 7 bases from J, the junction kept 5 bases outside the gene matches. Germline lookup yields CDR1 SEHNR and CDR2 FQNEAQ (reference sequence). CDR3: CASSFLAGGINEQFF. The CDR3, as DNA: TGTGCCAGCAGCTTTTTAGCGGGAGGGATAAATGAGCAGTTCTTC.

The rearrangement links TRBV28 to TRBJ1-5, with 8 bases lining up with TRBD1. The CDR3 is 19 residues long. Losses at the gene ends were 8 bases for V and 3 bases for J; bases not matched to a gene: 21. CDR1 MDHEN and CDR2 SYDVKM come from the germline V gene. CDR3 region: CASSADRENFILFNQPQHF. DNA for the CDR3: TGTGCCAGCTCCGCGGACAGGGAAAATTTCATCCTCTTCAATCAGCCCCAGCATTTT.

Of note for this clone: Other nucleotide sequences in the sample specify the same CDR3. The chain combines TRBV7-9 with TRBJ2-7, with D hard to call. Germline V lookup: CDR1 SEHNR, CDR2 FQNEAQ (reference sequence). The CDR3 covers 13 residues. Trimming pared 3 bases from V and 1 base from J, leaving 7 bases between. CDR3 nucleotides: TGTGCCAGCAGCTTTGGACCTTCCTACGAGCAGTACTTC. This encodes CASSFGPSYEQYF.

This clone was observed once. This CDR3 reads CASRAVTYEQYF. The CDR3 DNA reads as TGTGCCAGCAGGGCAGTCACCTACGAGCAGTACTTC. This chain connects TRBV6-6 to TRBJ2-7; D uncertain. Germline V lookup: CDR1 MNHNY, CDR2 SVGAGI (reference sequence). Trimming pared 6 bases from V and 2 bases from J, leaving 8 bases between. This CDR3 is built from 12 residues.

The rearrangement uses TRBV7-2 and TRBJ2-7, with a tentative D call TRBD1 (6 bases). CDR1 and CDR2 from the germline V gene are SGHTA and FQGNSA. The V end lost 6 bases, the J end lost 4 bases, and 10 bases lay between the germline ends. There are 12 residues in the CDR3. The DNA of the CDR3 is TGTGCCAGCAGACTTCAGGGGTACGAGCAGTACTTC. Its translation is CASRLQGYEQYF.